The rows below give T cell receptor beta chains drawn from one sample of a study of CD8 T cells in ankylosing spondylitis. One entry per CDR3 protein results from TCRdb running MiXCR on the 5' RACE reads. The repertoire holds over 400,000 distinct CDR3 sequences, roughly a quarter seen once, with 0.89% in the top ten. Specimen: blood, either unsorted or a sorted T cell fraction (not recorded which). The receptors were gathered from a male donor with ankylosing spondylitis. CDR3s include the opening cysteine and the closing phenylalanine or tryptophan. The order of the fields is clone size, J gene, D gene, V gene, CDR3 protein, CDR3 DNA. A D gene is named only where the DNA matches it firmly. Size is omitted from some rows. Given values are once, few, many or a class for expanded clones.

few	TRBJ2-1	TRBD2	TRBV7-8	CASSSQLAGITYNEQFF	TGTGCCAGCAGCTCCCAGCTAGCGGGAATTACCTACAATGAGCAGTTCTTC
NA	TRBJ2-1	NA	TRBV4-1	CASSQGPSLEQFF	TGCGCCAGCAGCCAAGGGCCCTCTCTCGAGCAGTTCTTC
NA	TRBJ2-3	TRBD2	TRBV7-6	CASDRIAGGPSTDTQYF	TGTGCCAGCGATCGTATAGCGGGAGGGCCGAGCACAGATACGCAGTATTTT
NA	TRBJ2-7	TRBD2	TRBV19	CASSTGLAGPPLEQYF	TGTGCCAGTAGTACCGGACTAGCGGGCCCGCCCCTCGAGCAGTACTTC
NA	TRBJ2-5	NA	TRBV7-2	CASSLGRERTQYF	TGTGCCAGCAGCTTAGGCAGGGAACGTACCCAGTACTTC
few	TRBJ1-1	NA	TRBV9	CASSVGGGVDTEAFF	TGTGCCAGCAGCGTAGGGGGTGGGGTCGACACTGAAGCTTTCTTT
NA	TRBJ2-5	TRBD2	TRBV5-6	CASHGGRAFGETQYF	TGTGCCAGCCACGGCGGGAGGGCCTTCGGAGAGACCCAGTACTTC
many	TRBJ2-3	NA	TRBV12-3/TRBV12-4	CASSQKNTDTQYF	TGTGCCAGCAGTCAAAAAAACACAGATACGCAGTATTTT
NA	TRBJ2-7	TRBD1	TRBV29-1	CSVERGTGVTRGTYEQYF	TGCAGCGTTGAACGAGGGACAGGGGTGACTAGGGGGACCTACGAGCAGTACTTC
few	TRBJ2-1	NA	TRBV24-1	CATSDFYQGNNEQFF	TGTGCCACCAGTGATTTTTACCAGGGAAACAATGAGCAGTTCTTC
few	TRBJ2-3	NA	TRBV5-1	CASSPGPGEDTQYF	TGCGCCAGCAGCCCGGGCCCTGGGGAAGATACGCAGTATTTT
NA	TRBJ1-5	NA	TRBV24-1	CATSDSDIYSNQPQHF	TGTGCCACCAGTGACTCTGACATCTATAGCAATCAGCCCCAGCATTTT
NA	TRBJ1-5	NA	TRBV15	CATSRDYDQPQHF	TGTGCCACCAGCAGAGATTATGATCAGCCCCAGCATTTT
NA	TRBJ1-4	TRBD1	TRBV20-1	CSARDSQGDEKLFF	TGCAGTGCTAGAGACTCGCAGGGGGATGAAAAACTGTTTTTT
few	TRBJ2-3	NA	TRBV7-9	CASSLGRGLSTDTQYF	TGTGCCAGCAGCTTAGGTCGGGGCCTTTCCACAGATACGCAGTATTTT
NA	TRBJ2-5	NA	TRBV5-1	CASSLVGAEETQYF	TGCGCCAGCAGCTTGGTTGGGGCGGAAGAGACCCAGTACTTC
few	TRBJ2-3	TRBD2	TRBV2	CASSEMGTSGRSTQYF	TGTGCCAGCAGTGAGATGGGTACTAGCGGGAGGAGTACGCAGTATTTT
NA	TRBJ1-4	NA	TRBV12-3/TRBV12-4	CASRQGATNEKLFF	TGTGCCAGCAGGCAGGGAGCAACTAATGAAAAACTGTTTTTT
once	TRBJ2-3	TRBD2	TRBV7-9	CASSPRTSGSDDTQYF	TGTGCCAGCAGCCCAAGGACTAGCGGGAGCGATGATACGCAGTATTTT
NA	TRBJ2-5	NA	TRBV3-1	CASSQTHQETQYF	TGTGCCAGCAGCCAGACCCATCAAGAGACCCAGTACTTC
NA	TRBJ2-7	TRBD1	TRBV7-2	CASSPVGTGLFYEQYF	TGTGCCAGCAGCCCAGTGGGGACAGGGCTTTTCTACGAGCAGTACTTC
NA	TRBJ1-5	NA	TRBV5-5	CASSFSVGSLGQPQHF	TGTGCCAGCAGCTTCAGCGTCGGTTCTCTTGGTCAGCCCCAGCATTTT